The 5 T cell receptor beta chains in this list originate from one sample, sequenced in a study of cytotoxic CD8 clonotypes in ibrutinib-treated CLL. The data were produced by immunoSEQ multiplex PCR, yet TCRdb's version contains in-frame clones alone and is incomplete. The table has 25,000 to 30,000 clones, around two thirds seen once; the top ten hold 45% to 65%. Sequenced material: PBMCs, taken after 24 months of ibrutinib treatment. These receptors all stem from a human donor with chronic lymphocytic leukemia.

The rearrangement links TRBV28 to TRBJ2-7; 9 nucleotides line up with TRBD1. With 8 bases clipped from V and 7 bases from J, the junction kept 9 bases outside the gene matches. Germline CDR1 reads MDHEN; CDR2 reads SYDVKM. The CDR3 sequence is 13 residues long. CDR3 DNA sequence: TGTGCCAGCGAGGGACAGGGAAAGTGGGAGCAGTACTTC. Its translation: CASEGQGKWEQYF.

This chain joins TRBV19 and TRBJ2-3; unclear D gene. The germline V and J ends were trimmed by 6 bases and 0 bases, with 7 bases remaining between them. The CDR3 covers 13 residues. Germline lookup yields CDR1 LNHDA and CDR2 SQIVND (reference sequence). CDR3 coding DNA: TGTGCCAGTAGAGCGACAAGCACAGATACGCAGTATTTT. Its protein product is CASRATSTDTQYF.

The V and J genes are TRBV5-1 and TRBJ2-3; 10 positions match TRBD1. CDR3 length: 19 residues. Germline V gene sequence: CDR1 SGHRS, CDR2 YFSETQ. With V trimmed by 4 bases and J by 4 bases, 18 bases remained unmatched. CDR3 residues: CASSIQRQGAVDLADTQYF. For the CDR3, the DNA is TGCGCCAGCAGCATCCAAAGACAGGGGGCTGTCGATCTTGCAGATACGCAGTATTTT.

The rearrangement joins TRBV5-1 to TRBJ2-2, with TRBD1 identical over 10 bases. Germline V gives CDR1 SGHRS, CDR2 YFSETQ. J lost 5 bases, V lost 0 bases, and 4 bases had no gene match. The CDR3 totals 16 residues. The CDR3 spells CASSLGGQGVTGELFF. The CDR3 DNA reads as TGCGCCAGCAGCTTGGGAGGACAGGGGGTTACCGGGGAGCTGTTTTTT. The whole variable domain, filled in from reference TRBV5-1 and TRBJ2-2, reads KAGVTQTPRYLIKTRGQQVTLSCSPISGHRSVSWYQQTPGQGLQFLFEYFSETQRNKGNFPGRFSGRQFSNSRSEMNVSTLELGDSALYLCASSLGGQGVTGELFFGEGSRLTVL.

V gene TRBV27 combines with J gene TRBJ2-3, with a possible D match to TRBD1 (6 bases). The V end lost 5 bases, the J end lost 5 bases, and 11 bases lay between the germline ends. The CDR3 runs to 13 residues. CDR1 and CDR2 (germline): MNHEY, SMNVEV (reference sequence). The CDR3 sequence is CASSDQGKDTQYF. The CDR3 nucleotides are TGTGCCAGCAGTGATCAGGGGAAAGATACGCAGTATTTT.